A single T cell receptor (beta chain) is shown here with its context. The sample holds one count of this clone. Its antigen is currently not known. Base qualities are not at hand, and no much larger clone is one base apart. The record originates from a study of blood T cell repertoires in COVID-19 (dated by TCRdb to about 2020). Broadly, across the study: Samples covering the acute and convalescent phases of COVID-19 were provided by collaborators in the United States, Italy and Spain. A de-identified subject ID, COVID-19 status, age in years and sex were almost always included in the sample metadata. A freely available public database, intended as a resource for researchers studying the immune response to SARS-CoV-2, is where the repertoires were released. HLA class I and class II types, where available, came from metadata supplied by the sample provider rather than from assay-based typing. The samples were drawn from the first 160 participants of the ongoing ImmuneRACE study and from 950 to 1,500 subjects provided by 6 global collaborators. Subjects who had been exposed to COVID-19, were actively infected with it, or had recovered from it provided the deeply sampled blood TCRbeta repertoires that made up the dataset. The prospective study material was composed of cDNA or gDNA derived from T cells, B-cell-depleted T cells, or PBMCs. The paper as a whole reports these results and caveats: The amount of clinical and demographic metadata varied by source and participant and was provided uncurated.

Each collaborating institution followed its own protocols to collect whole blood in K2EDTA tubes. For TCRbeta analysis, collaborators shipped samples in one of three forms: frozen whole blood, isolated PBMCs, or DNA extracted from either of those sample types. Per the germline V gene, SGHTA is the CDR1 and FQGTGA is the CDR2. At the junction V is shortened by 5 bases and J by 3 bases; bases outside the gene matches: 3. Taken from cysteine to phenylalanine, the CDR3 has 15 residues. The only DNA kept is the CDR3, 45 bases in frame from the first base. TCRbeta CDR3 regions were amplified from genomic DNA using the immunoSEQ Assay, a bias-controlled multiplex PCR. The study's own analysis went as follows. The number of nucleated cells in each sample was estimated from the amplification of reference gene primers within the assay. To quantify the absolute abundance of each unique TCRbeta CDR3 rearrangement, sequence reads were collapsed and filtered. For each sample, productive Simpson clonality was calculated by taking the square root of Simpson's diversity index across productive rearrangements. Entries here come from immuneACCESS through TCRdb and include only in-frame sequences with V and J called. Some clones fail to appear in such tables; in the studies checked, an unresolved V gene covers under half of the shortfall, and the cause of the remainder is unknown. V and J calls and clone size follow that table, whereas D and trimming were derived from the DNA. The table for this sample lists about 46,000 clones; over 70% of them were counted only once. Of the sample, around a sixth falls within the top ten clones.

This TCR derives from a human donor in a cohort sampled during active COVID-19. The sequencing sample was made of peripheral blood. Recombination linked TRBV7-3 to TRBJ2-1; 11 bases in the junction line up with TRBD1. The encoded CDR3 is CASSRDRGVYNEQFF. DNA sequence: TGTGCCAGCAGCCGGGACAGGGGGGTCTACAATGAGCAGTTCTTC.